The subject of this entry is one TCR beta chain. The data belong to a study of blood T cell repertoires in COVID-19. TCRdb keeps only in-frame clones here, not all; method: immunoSEQ multiplex PCR. The table has about 97,000 clones, around 87% seen once. V lost 3 bases to trimming and J lost 0 bases, with 9 bases between them. The CDR3 totals 13 residues. Per the germline V gene, CDR1 is SQVTM and CDR2 is ANQGSEA. This receptor was identified in a woman in her fifties or sixties with COVID-19, enrolled during active disease. The chain couples TRBV29-1 to TRBJ2-7, with D possibly being TRBD2 (5 bases). Sequencing was carried out using peripheral blood. The CDR3: CSVDSGSSYEQYF. CDR3 DNA: TGCAGCGTTGATTCGGGGAGCTCCTACGAGCAGTACTTC.